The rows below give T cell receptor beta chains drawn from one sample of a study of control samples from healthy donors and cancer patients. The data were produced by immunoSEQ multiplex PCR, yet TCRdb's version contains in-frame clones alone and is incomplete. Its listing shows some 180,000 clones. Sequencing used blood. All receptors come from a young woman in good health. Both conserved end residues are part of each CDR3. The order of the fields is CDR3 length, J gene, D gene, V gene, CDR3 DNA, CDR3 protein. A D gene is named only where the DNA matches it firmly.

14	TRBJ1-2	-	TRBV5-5	TGTGCCAGCAGCTTCAAGGACAATAACTATGGCTACACCTTC	CASSFKDNNYGYTF
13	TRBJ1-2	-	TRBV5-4	TGTGCCAGCAGCTTGGTTGCGGGTCGTGGCTACACCTTC	CASSLVAGRGYTF
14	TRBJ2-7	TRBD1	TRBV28	TGTGCCAGCAGTTCGGGACAGGGGTCGTACGAGCAGTACTTC	CASSSGQGSYEQYF
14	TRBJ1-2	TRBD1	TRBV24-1	TGTGCCACCAGTGATTTAGGACAGGGCAATGGCTACACCTTC	CATSDLGQGNGYTF
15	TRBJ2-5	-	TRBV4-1	TGCGCCAGCAGCCCCATCAAGGGGGGCCAAGAGACCCAGTACTTC	CASSPIKGGQETQYF
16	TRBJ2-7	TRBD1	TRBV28	TGTGCCAGCAGTTCGTTGAACAGGGGCGGTCCCTACGAGCAGTACTTC	CASSSLNRGGPYEQYF
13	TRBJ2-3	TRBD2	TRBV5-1	TGCGCCTCCCAGACTAGCGGGAGGGATACGCAGTATTTT	CASQTSGRDTQYF
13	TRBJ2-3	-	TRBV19	TGTGCCAGTAGTATGGGGAGCACAGATACGCAGTATTTT	CASSMGSTDTQYF
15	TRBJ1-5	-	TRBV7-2	TGTGCCAGCAGCCCAATGGGGGGTGGTAATCAGCCCCAGCATTTT	CASSPMGGGNQPQHF
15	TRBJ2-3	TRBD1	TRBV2	TGTGCCAGCAGTGAGCGACAGGGATCTCGAGATACGCAGTATTTT	CASSERQGSRDTQYF
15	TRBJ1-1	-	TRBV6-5	TGTGCCAGCAGTAAGTCCGGACGCCAGAACACTGAAGCTTTCTTT	CASSKSGRQNTEAFF
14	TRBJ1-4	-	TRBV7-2	TGTGCCAGCCAGCTTTACAGGGAGGATGAAAAACTGTTTTTT	CASQLYREDEKLFF
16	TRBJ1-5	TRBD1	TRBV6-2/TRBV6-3	TGTGCCAGCAGTCAAGAAGACAGGGGGCTTAATCAGCCCCAGCATTTT	CASSQEDRGLNQPQHF
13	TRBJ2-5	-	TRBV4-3	TGCGCCAGCAGCCAAGATATGAAAGAGACCCAGTACTTC	CASSQDMKETQYF
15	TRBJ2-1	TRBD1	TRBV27	TGTGCCAGCACCCGGCAGGGGGCGCGTATGAATGAGCAGTTCTTC	CASTRQGARMNEQFF
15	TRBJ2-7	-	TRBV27	TGTGCCAGCAGTTTATCTCGGGGGTCGGTTAGCGAGCAGTACTTC	CASSLSRGSVSEQYF
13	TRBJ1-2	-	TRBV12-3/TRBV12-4	TGTGCCAGCAGCCCGGGGCCGTTATATGGCTACACCTTC	CASSPGPLYGYTF
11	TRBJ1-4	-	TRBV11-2	TGTGCCAGCAGCTTTGGGGGAAAACTGTTTTTT	CASSFGGKLFF
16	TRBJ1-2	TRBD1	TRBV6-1	TGTGCCAGCAGTGAAGGTCCCGCCCGGGACAGGGCTGGCTACACCTTC	CASSEGPARDRAGYTF
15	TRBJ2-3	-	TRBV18	TGTGCCAGCTCACCATATAGCCTAGGCACAGATACGCAGTATTTT	CASSPYSLGTDTQYF
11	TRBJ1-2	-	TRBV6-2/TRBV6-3	TGTGCCAGCAGTTATATCTATGGCTACACCTTC	CASSYIYGYTF
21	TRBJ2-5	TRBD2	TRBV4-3	TGCGCCAGCAGCCAAGATCTTAGAGCGGGGGGTCCTCTTCCGTACCAAGAGACCCAGTACTTC	CASSQDLRAGGPLPYQETQYF
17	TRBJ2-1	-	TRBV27	TGTGCCAGCAGTTTATACGCAACTTGGAGCTCCTACAATGAGCAGTTCTTC	CASSLYATWSSYNEQFF
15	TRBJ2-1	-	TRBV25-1	TGTGCCACCTCGCCCTCGTACAGCTCCTACAATGAGCAGTTCTTC	CATSPSYSSYNEQFF
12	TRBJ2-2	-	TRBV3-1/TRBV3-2	TGTGCCAGCAGGACAAACACCGGGGAGCTGTTTTTT	CASRTNTGELFF
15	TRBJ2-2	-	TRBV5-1	TGCGCCAGCAGCTTGGTGTCCGCGAACACCGGGGAGCTGTTTTTT	CASSLVSANTGELFF
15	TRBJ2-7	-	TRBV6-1	TGTGCCAGCAGTGAATTTACAGCGGACTCCTACGAGCAGTACTTC	CASSEFTADSYEQYF
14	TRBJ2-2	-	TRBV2	TGTGCCAGCAGTGAATACAGGAACACCGGGGAGCTGTTTTTT	CASSEYRNTGELFF
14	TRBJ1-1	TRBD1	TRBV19	TGTGCCAGTAGTACAGGGGGGGGTTACACTGAAGCTTTCTTT	CASSTGGGYTEAFF
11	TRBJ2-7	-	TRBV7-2	TGTGCCAGCAGCTTAGACTACGAGCAGTACTTC	CASSLDYEQYF
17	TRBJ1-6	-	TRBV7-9	TGTGCCAGCAGCGCAGGGGCAGGGCGCTCCTATAATTCACCCCTCCACTTT	CASSAGAGRSYNSPLHF
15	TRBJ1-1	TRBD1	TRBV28	TGTGCCAGCAGTCCCCGGACAGGGGGGAAAACTGAAGCTTTCTTT	CASSPRTGGKTEAFF
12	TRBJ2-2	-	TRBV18	TGTGCCAGCTCGGGGACCGCCGGGGAGCTGTTTTTT	CASSGTAGELFF
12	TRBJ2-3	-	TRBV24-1	TGTGCCACCAGCGGGACGGGGGATACGCAGTATTTT	CATSGTGDTQYF
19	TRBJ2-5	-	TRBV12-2	TGTGCAAGTCGCTTCCCCACCGGCGGACTAGGGGGGTGGAGGGAGACCCAGTACTTC	CASRFPTGGLGGWRETQYF
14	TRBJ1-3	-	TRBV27	TGTGCCCAGCACGTGGGGGGGGGCGTAAACACCATATATTTT	CAQHVGGGVNTIYF
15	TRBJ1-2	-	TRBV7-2	TGTGCCAGCAGCTCGGACAGTCCGTTTCTTTATGGCTACACCTTC	CASSSDSPFLYGYTF
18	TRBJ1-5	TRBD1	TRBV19	TGTGCCAGTAGTAGGAGACAGGGCCGATTTTATAGCAATCAGCCCCAGCATTTT	CASSRRQGRFYSNQPQHF
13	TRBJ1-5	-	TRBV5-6	TGTGCCAGCAGCCTACAGGGTAATCAGCCCCAGCATTTT	CASSLQGNQPQHF
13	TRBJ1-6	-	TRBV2	TGTGCCAGCAGTGGGGCCTATAATTCACCCCTCCACTTT	CASSGAYNSPLHF
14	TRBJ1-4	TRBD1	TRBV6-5	TGTGCCAGCAGTCTCCAGGGACAGGGAGAAAAACTGTTTTTT	CASSLQGQGEKLFF
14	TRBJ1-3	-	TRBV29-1	TGCAGCGTTGAAGGTGGAGGGTCGGGAAACACCATATATTTT	CSVEGGGSGNTIYF
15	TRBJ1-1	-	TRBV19	TGTGCCAGTAGTATACAAGCGACAGGGAACACTGAAGCTTTCTTT	CASSIQATGNTEAFF
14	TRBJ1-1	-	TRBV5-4	TGTGCCAGCAGCTCCCCCCTGTCGAACACTGAAGCTTTCTTT	CASSSPLSNTEAFF
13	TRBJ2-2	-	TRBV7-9	TGTGCCAGCAGCCTGACCCTCACCGGGGAGCTGTTTTTT	CASSLTLTGELFF
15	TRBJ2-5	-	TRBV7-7	TGTGCTAGCAGCTTAGGGCTGGGGGCTGCGGAGACCCAGTACTTC	CASSLGLGAAETQYF
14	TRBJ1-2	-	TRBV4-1	TGCGCCAGCAGCCAAGCGGGTGGCTACTATGGCTACACCTTC	CASSQAGGYYGYTF
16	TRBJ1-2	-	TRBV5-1	TGCGCCAGCAGCGTAAAATCCGGGGTCGATAACTATGGCTACACCTTC	CASSVKSGVDNYGYTF
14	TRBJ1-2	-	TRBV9	TGTGCCAGCAGCGGAACCGGGATAAACTATGGCTACACCTTC	CASSGTGINYGYTF
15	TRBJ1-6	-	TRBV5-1	TGCGCCAGCAGCCGCCGTGAGGGGCGAGGTTCACCCCTCCACTTT	CASSRREGRGSPLHF
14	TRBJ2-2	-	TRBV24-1	TGTGCCACCCGCCCGGGACAAAACACCGGGGAGCTGTTTTTT	CATRPGQNTGELFF
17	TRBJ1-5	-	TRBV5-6	TGTGCCAGCAGCTTGGGGCCGAAGGACAGTTACAATCAGCCCCAGCATTTT	CASSLGPKDSYNQPQHF
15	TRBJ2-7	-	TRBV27	TGTGCCAGCAGTTTATCGATAGAGCTCGCCTACGAGCAGTACTTC	CASSLSIELAYEQYF
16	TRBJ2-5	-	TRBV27	TGTGCCAGCAGTTTGGGGCTGGGTTACCTGAAAGAGACCCAGTACTTC	CASSLGLGYLKETQYF
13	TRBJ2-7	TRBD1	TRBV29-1	TGCAGCGTTGTTAGGCAGGGGGCCCACGAGCAGTACTTC	CSVVRQGAHEQYF
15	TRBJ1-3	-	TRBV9	TGTGCCAGCAGCCCCCTTGGGACCTCTGGAAACACCATATATTTT	CASSPLGTSGNTIYF
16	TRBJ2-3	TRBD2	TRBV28	TGTGCCAGCAGAAATAGCGGGGGGACTAGCACAGATACGCAGTATTTT	CASRNSGGTSTDTQYF